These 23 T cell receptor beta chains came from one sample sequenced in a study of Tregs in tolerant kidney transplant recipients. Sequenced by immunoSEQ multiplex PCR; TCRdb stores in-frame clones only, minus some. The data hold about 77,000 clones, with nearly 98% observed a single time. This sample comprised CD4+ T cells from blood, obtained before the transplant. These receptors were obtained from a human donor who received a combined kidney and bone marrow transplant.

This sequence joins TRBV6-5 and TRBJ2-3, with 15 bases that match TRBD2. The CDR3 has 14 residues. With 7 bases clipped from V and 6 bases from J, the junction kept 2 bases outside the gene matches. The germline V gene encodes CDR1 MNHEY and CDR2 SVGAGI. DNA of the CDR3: TGTGCCAGCATGGGACTAGCGGGGGGTGATACGCAGTATTTT. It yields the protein CASMGLAGGDTQYF.

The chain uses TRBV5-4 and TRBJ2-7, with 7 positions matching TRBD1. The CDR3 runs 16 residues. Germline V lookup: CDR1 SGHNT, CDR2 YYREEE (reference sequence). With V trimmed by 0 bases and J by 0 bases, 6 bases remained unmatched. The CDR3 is CASSLGQGSYSYEQYF. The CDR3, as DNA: TGTGCCAGCAGCTTGGGACAGGGTTCCTACTCCTACGAGCAGTACTTC.

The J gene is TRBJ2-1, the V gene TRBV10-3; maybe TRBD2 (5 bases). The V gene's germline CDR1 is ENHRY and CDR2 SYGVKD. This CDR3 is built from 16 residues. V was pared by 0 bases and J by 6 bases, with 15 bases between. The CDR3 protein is CAISESPEGVLNEQFF. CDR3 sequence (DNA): TGTGCCATCAGTGAGTCCCCTGAGGGAGTTCTCAATGAGCAGTTCTTC.

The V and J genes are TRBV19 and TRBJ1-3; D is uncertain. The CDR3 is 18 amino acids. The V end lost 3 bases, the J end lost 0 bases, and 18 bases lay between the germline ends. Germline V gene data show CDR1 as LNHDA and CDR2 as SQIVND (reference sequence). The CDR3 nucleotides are TGTGCCAGTAGTATCCGGGAGGCAGGACCGTCCTCTGGAAACACCATATATTTT. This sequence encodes CASSIREAGPSSGNTIYF.

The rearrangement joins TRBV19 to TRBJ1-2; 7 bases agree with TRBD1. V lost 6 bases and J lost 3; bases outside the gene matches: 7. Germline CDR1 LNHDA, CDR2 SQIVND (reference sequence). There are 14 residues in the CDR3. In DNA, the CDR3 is TGTGCCAGTAGGATACCGGGACAGCACTATGGCTACACCTTC. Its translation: CASRIPGQHYGYTF.

Here the CDR3 reads CASSRTYSGNTIYF. The CDR3 DNA is TGTGCCAGCAGCCGGACATACTCTGGAAACACCATATATTTT. The V gene is TRBV7-9, the J gene TRBJ1-3; D is possibly TRBD1 (5 bases). This CDR3 comprises 14 residues. Germline V gene lookup returns CDR1 SEHNR and CDR2 FQNEAQ (reference sequence). Trimming left V 5 bases short and J 0 bases short, with 8 bases between.

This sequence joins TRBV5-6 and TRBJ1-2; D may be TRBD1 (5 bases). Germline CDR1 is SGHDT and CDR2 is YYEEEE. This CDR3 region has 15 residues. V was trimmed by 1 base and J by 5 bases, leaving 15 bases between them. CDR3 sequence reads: CASSLRGGIEYGYTF. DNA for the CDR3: TGTGCCAGCAGCTTGCGGGGGGGTATCGAGTATGGCTACACCTTC.

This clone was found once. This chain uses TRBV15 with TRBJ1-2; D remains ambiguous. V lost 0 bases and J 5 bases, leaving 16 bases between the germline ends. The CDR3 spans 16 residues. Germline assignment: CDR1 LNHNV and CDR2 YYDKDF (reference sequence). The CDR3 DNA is TGTGCCACCAGCAGAGATCTGTCCCGGGTCGGGTATGGCTACACCTTC. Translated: CATSRDLSRVGYGYTF.

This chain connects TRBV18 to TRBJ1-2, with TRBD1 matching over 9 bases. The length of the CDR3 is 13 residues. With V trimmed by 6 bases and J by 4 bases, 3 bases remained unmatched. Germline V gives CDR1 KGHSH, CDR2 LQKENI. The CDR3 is CASSGGQGYGYTF. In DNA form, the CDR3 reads TGTGCCAGCTCTGGGGGACAGGGCTATGGCTACACCTTC. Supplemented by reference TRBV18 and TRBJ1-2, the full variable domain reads NAGVMQNPRHLVRRRGQEARLRCSPMKGHSHVYWYRQLPEEGLKFMVYLQKENIIDESGMPKERFSAEFPKEGPSILRIQQVVRGDSAAYFCASSGGQGYGYTFGSGTRLTVV.

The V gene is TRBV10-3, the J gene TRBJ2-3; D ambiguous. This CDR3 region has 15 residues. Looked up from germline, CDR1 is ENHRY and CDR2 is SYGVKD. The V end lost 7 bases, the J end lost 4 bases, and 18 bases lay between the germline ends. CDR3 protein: CAIKLDGRRSDTQYF. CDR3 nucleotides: TGTGCCATCAAGCTAGACGGCCGCCGGTCAGATACGCAGTATTTT.

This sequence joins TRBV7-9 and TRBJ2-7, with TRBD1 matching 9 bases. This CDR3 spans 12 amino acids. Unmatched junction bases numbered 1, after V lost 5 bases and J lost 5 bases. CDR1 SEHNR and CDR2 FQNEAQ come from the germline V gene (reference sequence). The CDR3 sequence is CASSRTGDEQYF. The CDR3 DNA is TGTGCCAGCAGCAGGACAGGGGACGAGCAGTACTTC.

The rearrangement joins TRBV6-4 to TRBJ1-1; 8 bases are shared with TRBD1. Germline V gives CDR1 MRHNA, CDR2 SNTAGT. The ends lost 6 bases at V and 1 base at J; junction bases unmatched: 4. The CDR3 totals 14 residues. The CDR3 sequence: CASRAGTGNTEAFF. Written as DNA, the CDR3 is TGTGCCAGCAGGGCCGGGACAGGGAACACTGAAGCTTTCTTT.

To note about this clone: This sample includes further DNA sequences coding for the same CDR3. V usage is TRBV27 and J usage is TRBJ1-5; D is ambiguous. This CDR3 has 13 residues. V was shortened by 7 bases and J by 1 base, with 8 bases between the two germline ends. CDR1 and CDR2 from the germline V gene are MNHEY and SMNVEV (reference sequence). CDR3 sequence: CASMTGSNQPQHF. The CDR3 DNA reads TGTGCCAGCATGACCGGGAGCAATCAGCCCCAGCATTTT.

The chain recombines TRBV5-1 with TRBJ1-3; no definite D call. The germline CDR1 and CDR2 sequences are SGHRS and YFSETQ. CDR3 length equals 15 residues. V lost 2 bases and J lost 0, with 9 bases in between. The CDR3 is CASSFSQHSGNTIYF. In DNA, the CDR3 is TGCGCCAGCAGCTTTAGCCAGCACTCTGGAAACACCATATATTTT.

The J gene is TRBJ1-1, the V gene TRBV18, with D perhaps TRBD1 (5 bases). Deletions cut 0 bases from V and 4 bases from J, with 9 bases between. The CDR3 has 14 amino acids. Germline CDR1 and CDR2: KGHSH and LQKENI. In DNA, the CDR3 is TGTGCCAGCTCACCACCGAAGGGGTCCACTGAAGCTTTCTTT. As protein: CASSPPKGSTEAFF.

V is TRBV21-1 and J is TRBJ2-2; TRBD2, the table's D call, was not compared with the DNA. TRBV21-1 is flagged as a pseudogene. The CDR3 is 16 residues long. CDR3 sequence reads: CASSDVGTRHTGELFF. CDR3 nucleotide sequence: TGTGCCAGCAGCGACGTGGGGACTAGACACACCGGGGAGCTGTTTTTT.

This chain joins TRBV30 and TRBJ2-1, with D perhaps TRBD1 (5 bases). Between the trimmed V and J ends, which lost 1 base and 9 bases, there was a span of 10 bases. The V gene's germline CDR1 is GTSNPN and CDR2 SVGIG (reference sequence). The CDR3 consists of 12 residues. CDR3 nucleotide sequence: TGTGCCTGGAGTGCCAGGGTGGGTGAGCAGTTCTTC. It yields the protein CAWSARVGEQFF.

The CDR3: CASSQERSGTQYF. CDR3 DNA: TGCGCCAGCAGCCAAGAGAGGTCGGGTACGCAGTATTTT. The gene calls are TRBV4-3 and TRBJ2-3; D remains ambiguous. V lost 0 bases and J lost 8, with 9 bases in between. The CDR3 consists of 13 residues. Germline V gives CDR1 LGHNA, CDR2 YSLEER.

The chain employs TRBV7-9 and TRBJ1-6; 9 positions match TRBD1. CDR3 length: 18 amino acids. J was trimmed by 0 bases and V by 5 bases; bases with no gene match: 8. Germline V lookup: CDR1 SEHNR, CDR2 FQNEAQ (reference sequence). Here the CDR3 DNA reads TGTGCCAGCAGCCCGGGACAGGGCTCAGGCTCCTATAATTCACCCCTCCACTTT. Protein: CASSPGQGSGSYNSPLHF.

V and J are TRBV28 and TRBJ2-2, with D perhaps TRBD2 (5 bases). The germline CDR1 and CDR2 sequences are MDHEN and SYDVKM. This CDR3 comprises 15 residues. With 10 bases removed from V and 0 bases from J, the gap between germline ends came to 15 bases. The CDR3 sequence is CATSPLGTNTGELFF. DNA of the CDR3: TGTGCCACCTCCCCCCTCGGGACGAACACCGGGGAGCTGTTTTTT.

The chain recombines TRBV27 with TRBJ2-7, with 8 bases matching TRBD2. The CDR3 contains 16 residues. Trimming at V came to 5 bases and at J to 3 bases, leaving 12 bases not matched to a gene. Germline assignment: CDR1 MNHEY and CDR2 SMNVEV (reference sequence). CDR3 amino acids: CASSTSGTSGLYEQYF. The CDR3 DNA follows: TGTGCCAGCAGTACCTCCGGGACTAGTGGACTCTACGAGCAGTACTTC.

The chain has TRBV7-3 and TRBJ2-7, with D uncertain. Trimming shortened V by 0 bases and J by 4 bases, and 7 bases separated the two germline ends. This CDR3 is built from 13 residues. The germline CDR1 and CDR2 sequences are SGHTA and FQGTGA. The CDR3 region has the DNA TGTGCCAGCAGCTTAACTCGGTCTTACGAGCAGTACTTC. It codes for CASSLTRSYEQYF.

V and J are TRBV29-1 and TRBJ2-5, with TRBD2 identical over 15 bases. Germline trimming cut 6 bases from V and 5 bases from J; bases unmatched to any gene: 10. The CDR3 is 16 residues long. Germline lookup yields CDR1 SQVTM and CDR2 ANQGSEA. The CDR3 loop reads CSVAGTSGRTVETQYF. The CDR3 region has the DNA TGCAGCGTGGCCGGGACTAGCGGGAGGACGGTGGAGACCCAGTACTTC.